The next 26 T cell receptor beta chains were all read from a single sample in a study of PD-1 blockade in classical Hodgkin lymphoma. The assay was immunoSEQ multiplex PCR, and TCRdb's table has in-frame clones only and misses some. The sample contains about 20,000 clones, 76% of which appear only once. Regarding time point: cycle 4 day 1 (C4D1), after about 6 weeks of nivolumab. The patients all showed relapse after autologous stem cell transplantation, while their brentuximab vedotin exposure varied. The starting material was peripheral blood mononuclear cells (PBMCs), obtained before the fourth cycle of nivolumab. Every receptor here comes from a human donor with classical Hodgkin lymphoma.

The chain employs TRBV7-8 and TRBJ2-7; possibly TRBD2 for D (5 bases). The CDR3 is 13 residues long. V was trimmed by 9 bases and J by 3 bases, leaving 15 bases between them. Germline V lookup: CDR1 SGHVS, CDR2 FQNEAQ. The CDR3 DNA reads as TGTGCCAGAAGCCGGACTCCGGGCTACGAGCAGTACTTC. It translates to CARSRTPGYEQYF.

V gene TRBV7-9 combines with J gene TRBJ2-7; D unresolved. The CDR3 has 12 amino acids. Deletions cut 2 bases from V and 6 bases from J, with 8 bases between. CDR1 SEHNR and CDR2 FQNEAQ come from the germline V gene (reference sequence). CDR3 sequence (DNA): TGTGCCAGCAGCTTATCTAGATCCGAGCAGTACTTC. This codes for CASSLSRSEQYF.

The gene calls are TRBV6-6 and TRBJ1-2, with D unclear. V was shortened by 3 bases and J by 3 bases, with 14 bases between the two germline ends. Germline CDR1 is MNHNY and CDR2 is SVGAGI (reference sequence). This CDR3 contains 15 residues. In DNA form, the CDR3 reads TGTGCCAGCAGTTATGGAGGGATGGGTGACTATGGCTACACCTTC. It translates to CASSYGGMGDYGYTF.

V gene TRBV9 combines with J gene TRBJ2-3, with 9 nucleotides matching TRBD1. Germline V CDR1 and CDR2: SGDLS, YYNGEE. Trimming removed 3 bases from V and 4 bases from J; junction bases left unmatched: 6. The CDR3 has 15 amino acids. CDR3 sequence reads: CASSANRGPADTQYF. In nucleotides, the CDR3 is TGTGCCAGCAGCGCGAACAGGGGGCCGGCAGATACGCAGTATTTT.

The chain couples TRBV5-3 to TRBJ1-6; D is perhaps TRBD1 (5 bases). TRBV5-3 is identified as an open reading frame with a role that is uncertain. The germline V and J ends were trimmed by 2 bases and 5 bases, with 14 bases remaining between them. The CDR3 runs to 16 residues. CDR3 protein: CARSFPPEGHNSPLHF. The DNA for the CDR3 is TGTGCCAGAAGCTTTCCTCCGGAGGGGCATAATTCACCCCTCCACTTT.

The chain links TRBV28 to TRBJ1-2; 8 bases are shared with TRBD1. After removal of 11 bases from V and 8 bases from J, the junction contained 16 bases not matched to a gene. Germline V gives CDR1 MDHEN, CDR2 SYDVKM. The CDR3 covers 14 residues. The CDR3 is CAVKQGVWGWGYTF. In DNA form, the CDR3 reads TGTGCCGTAAAACAGGGGGTATGGGGCTGGGGCTACACCTTC.

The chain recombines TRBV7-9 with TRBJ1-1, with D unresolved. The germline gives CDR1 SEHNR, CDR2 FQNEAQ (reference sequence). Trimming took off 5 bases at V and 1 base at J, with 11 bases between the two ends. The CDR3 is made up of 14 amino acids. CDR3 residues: CASSPFSENTEAFF. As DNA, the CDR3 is TGTGCCAGCAGCCCCTTTTCCGAGAACACTGAAGCTTTCTTT.

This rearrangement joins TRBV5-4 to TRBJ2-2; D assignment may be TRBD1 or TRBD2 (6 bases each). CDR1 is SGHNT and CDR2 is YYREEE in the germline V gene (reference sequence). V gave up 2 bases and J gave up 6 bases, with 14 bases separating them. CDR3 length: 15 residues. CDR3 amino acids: CASSFPKGGPGELFF. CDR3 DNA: TGTGCCAGCAGCTTTCCCAAGGGGGGACCCGGGGAGCTGTTTTTT. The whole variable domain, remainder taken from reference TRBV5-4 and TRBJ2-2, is ETGVTQSPTHLIKTRGQQVTLRCSSQSGHNTVSWYQQALGQGPQFIFQYYREEENGRGNFPPRFSGLQFPNYSSELNVNALELDDSALYLCASSFPKGGPGELFFGEGSRLTVL.

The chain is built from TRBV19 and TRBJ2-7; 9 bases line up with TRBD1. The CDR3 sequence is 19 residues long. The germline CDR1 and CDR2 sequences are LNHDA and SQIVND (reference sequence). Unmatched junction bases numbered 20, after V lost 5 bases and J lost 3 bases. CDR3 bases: TGTGCCAGTAGTCCGGACCGGGACAGGGAGTGTGGGGAGCTCTACGAGCAGTACTTC. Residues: CASSPDRDRECGELYEQYF.

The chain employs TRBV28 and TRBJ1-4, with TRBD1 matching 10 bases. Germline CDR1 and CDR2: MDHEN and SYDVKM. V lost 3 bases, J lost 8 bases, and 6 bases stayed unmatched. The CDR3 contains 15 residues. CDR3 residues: CASSLTGGGREKLFF. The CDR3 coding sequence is TGTGCCAGCAGTTTGACAGGGGGCGGGCGAGAAAAACTGTTTTTT.

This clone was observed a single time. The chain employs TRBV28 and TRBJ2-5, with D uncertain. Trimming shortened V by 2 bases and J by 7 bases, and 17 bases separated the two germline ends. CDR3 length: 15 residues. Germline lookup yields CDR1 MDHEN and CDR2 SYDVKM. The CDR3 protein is CASSLRVGQRRTQYF. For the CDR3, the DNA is TGTGCCAGCAGTTTAAGGGTTGGGCAGCGCAGGACCCAGTACTTC. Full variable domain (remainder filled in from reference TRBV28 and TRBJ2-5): DVKVTQSSRYLVKRTGEKVFLECVQDMDHENMFWYRQDPGLGLRLIYFSYDVKMKEKGDIPEGYSVSREKKERFSLILESASTNQTSMYLCASSLRVGQRRTQYFGPGTRLLVL.

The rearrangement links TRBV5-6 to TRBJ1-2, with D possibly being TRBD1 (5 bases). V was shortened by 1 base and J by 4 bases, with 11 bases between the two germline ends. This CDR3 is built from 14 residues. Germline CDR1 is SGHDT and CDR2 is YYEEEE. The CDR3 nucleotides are TGTGCCAGCAGCTTGCAGGGTCCTAGCTATGGCTACACCTTC. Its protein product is CASSLQGPSYGYTF.

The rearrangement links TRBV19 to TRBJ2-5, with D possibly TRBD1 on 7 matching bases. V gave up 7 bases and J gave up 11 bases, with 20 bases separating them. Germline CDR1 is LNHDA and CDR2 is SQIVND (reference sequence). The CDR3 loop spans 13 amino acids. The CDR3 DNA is TGTGCCAGTACCACGACAGGGACGGGGGAGCAGTACTTC. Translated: CASTTTGTGEQYF.

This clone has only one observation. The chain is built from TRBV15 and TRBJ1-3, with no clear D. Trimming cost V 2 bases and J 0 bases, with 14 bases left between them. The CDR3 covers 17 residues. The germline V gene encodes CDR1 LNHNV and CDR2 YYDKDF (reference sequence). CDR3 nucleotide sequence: TGTGCCACCAGCAGATGGGCTAGGGCCGTCTCTGGAAACACCATATATTTT. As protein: CATSRWARAVSGNTIYF.

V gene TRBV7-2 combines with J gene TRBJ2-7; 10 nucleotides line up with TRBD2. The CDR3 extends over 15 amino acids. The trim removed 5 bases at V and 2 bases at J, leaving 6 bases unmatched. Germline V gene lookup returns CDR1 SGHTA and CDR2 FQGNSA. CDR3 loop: CASSLTSGVPYEQYF. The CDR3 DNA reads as TGTGCCAGCAGCCTAACTAGCGGGGTACCCTACGAGCAGTACTTC. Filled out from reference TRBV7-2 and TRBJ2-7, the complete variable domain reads GAGVSQSPSNKVTEKGKDVELRCDPISGHTALYWYRQSLGQGLEFLIYFQGNSAPDKSGLPSDRFSAERTGGSVSTLTIQRTQQEDSAVYLCASSLTSGVPYEQYFGPGTRLTVT.

CDR3 nucleotides: TGTGCCAGCAGCCCGGGACAGGGGAGCACTGAAGCTTTCTTT. Its protein is CASSPGQGSTEAFF. J is TRBJ1-1 and V is TRBV5-6, with TRBD1 identical over 10 bases. Trimming took 4 bases from V and 4 from J; bases not matched to a gene: 4. This CDR3 contains 14 residues. Germline V gene data show CDR1 as SGHDT and CDR2 as YYEEEE.

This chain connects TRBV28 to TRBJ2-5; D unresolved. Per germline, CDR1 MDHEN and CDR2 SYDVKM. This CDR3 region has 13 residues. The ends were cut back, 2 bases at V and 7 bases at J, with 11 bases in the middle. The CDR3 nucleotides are TGTGCCAGCAGTTTAGGACCTTTGGCGACCCAGTACTTC. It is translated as CASSLGPLATQYF.

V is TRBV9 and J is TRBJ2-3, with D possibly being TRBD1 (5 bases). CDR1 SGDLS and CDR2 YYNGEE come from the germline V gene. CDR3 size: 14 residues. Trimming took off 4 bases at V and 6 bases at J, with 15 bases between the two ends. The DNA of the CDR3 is TGTGCCAGCAGCTCCAGGACAAGGCGGGATACGCAGTATTTT. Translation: CASSSRTRRDTQYF.

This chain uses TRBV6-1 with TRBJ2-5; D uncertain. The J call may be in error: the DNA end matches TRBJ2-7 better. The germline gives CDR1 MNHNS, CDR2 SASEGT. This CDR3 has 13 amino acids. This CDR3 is CASSVTDSYEQYF. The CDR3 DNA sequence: TGTGCCAGCAGTGTGACTGATTCCTACGAGCAGTACTTC.

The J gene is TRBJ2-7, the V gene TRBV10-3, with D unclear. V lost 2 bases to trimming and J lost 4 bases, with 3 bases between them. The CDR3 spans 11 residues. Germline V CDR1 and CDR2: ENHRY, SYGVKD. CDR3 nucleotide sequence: TGTGCCATCAGTGAGGGGTACGAGCAGTACTTC. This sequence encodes CAISEGYEQYF.

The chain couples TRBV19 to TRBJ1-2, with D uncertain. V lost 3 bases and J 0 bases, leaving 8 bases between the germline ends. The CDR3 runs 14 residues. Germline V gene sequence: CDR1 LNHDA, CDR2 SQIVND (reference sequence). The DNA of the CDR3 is TGTGCCAGTAGTATTACAGCAACTAACTATGGCTACACCTTC. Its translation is CASSITATNYGYTF.

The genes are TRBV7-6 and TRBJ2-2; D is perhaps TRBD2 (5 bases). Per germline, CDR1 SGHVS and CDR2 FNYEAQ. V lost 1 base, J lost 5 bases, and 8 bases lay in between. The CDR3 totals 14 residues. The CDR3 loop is CASSLGAETGELFF. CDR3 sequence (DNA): TGTGCCAGCAGCTTAGGAGCGGAGACCGGGGAGCTGTTTTTT.

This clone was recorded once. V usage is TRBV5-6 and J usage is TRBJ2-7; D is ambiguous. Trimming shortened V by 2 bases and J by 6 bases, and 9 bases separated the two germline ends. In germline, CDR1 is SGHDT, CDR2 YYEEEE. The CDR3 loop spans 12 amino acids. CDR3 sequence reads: CASSFAGREQYV. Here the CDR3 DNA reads TGTGCCAGCAGCTTTGCCGGGCGCGAGCAGTACGTC.

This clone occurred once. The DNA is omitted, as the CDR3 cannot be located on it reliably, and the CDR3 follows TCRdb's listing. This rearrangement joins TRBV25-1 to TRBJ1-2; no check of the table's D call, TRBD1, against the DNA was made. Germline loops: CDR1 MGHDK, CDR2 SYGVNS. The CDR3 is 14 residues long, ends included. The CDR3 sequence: CASSSSTVNYGYTF.

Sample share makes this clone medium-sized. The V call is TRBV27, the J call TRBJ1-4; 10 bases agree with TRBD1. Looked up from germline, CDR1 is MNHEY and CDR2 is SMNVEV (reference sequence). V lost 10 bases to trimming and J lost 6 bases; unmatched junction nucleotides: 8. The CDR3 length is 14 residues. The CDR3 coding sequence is TGTGCCACCAAATCCGGGACAGGGGATGAAAAACTGTTTTTT. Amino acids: CATKSGTGDEKLFF.

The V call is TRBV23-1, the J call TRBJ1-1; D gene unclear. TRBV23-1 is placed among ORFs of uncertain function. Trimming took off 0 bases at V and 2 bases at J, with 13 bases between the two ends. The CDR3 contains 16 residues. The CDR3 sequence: CASSQSEGTRNTEAFF. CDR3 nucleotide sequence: TGCGCCAGCAGTCAATCGGAAGGCACCCGCAACACTGAAGCTTTCTTT.